A selection of T cell receptor beta chains follows, all from one sample in a study of radiotherapy plus CTLA-4 blockade in lung cancer. Only in-frame clones appear in the TCRdb table, and some are missing; sequencing was by immunoSEQ multiplex PCR. The data show around 40,000 clones, with about 70% seen just once and around 9.6% held by the top ten. Sequencing was performed on peripheral blood, taken from a patient treated with radiotherapy plus ipilimumab. The receptors were gathered from a human donor with non-small cell lung cancer who had stable disease on radiotherapy plus ipilimumab. Each CDR3 is given with its conserved first and last residue. The order of the fields is clone size, J gene, D gene, V gene, CDR3 DNA, CDR3 protein. D genes are given only for firm matches. Clone size is not always given. Where it is, it says once, few, many or a class for expanded clones.

.	TRBJ2-7	.	TRBV19	TGTGCCAGTAGTAGGGACACAACAGGGCTATACGAGCAGTACTTC	CASSRDTTGLYEQYF
.	TRBJ2-3	TRBD2	TRBV7-9	TGTGCCAGCAGCTTAGCGAGGCTAGCGGGGGCCTGGGATACGCAGTATTTT	CASSLARLAGAWDTQYF
.	TRBJ1-6	.	TRBV9	TGTGCCAGCAGCGATTTCAGGGGTCTGGATTCACCCCTCCACTTT	CASSDFRGLDSPLHF
once	TRBJ1-1	.	TRBV7-2	TGTGCCAGCAGCACGACAGGTGCGAGTGGCACTGAAGCTTTCTTT	CASSTTGASGTEAFF
.	TRBJ1-1	.	TRBV30	TGTGCCTGGAGTCTGCGACAGCAAGCTTTCTTT	CAWSLRQQAFF
.	TRBJ2-5	.	TRBV14	TGTGCCAGCAGCCGGGGGGTTTGGGAGACCCAGTACTTC	CASSRGVWETQYF
.	TRBJ2-1	TRBD1	TRBV7-3	TGTGCCAGCAGCTTACGGACAGGGACCTACAATGAGCAGTTCTTC	CASSLRTGTYNEQFF
.	TRBJ2-3	TRBD1	TRBV7-9	TGTGCCAGCAGCTTATACGGGACAGGCACAGATACGCAGTATTTT	CASSLYGTGTDTQYF
.	TRBJ1-2	.	TRBV7-2	TGTGCCAGCAGCCTAGGGGACTCCCTTGGGCATGGCTACACCTTC	CASSLGDSLGHGYTF
.	TRBJ1-1	.	TRBV2	TGTGCCAGCAGTGCTGGCAGGGGCACTGAAGCTTTCTTT	CASSAGRGTEAFF
.	TRBJ1-5	.	TRBV6-1	TGTGCCAGCAGTGATCGATCCGGTTATGGCAATCAGCCCCAGCATTTT	CASSDRSGYGNQPQHF
.	TRBJ2-3	.	TRBV6-5	TGTGCCAGCAGTTACAGGGGGATTAGCACAGATACGCAGTATTTT	CASSYRGISTDTQYF
.	TRBJ1-6	TRBD1	TRBV2	TGTGCCACAGGGGGACAGGGGGCGAACAATTCACCCCTCCACTTT	CATGGQGANNSPLHF
.	TRBJ2-1	TRBD1	TRBV6-1	TGTGCCAGCAGGGGGGGACAGGGGGCCTACAATGAGCAGTTCTTC	CASRGGQGAYNEQFF
.	TRBJ2-3	TRBD2	TRBV7-3	TGTGCCAGCAGCCCTGGGACTAGCGGTGATACGCAGTATTTT	CASSPGTSGDTQYF
.	TRBJ2-5	.	TRBV11-3	TGTGCCAGCAGCTTACGGACAGTCCAAGAGACCCAGTACTTC	CASSLRTVQETQYF
.	TRBJ2-1	TRBD1	TRBV5-6	TGTGCCAGCAGCTTTCAGGGGCAGGGGGCGCGGGATGAGCAGTTCTTC	CASSFQGQGARDEQFF
.	TRBJ2-3	TRBD1	TRBV4-2	TGTGCCAGCAGCCAAGATATAATGACAGGGGGCATGGATACGCAGTATTTT	CASSQDIMTGGMDTQYF
.	TRBJ1-2	.	TRBV6-4	TGTGCCAGCAGCCTGGCCCAGTTCGATTATAACTATGGCTACACCTTC	CASSLAQFDYNYGYTF
.	TRBJ1-1	.	TRBV20-1	TGCAGTGCTTCGGTAGTGGAGGCTTTCTTT	CSASVVEAFF
.	TRBJ2-1	TRBD1	TRBV29-1	TGCAGCGTTGAAGAAAACCCGGGACAGGCGATCTACAATGAGCAGTTCTTC	CSVEENPGQAIYNEQFF
.	TRBJ1-1	TRBD1	TRBV6-5	TGTGCCAGCAGCAACAGGGGGTTGGAGAACACTGAAGCTTTCTTT	CASSNRGLENTEAFF
medium-sized	TRBJ2-7	TRBD1	TRBV10-2	TGCGCCAGCAGTGAGTCAAACAGGGGGACCTACGAGCAGTACTTC	CASSESNRGTYEQYF
.	TRBJ1-4	.	TRBV7-9	TGTGCCAGCAGCCCCATAGGACAGTCGGGAGAAAAACTGTTTTTT	CASSPIGQSGEKLFF
.	TRBJ2-2	TRBD1	TRBV7-2	TGTGCCAGCAGCGTGCCCCGGGACAGGGACACCGGGGAGCTGTTTTTT	CASSVPRDRDTGELFF
.	TRBJ1-3	TRBD1	TRBV5-4	TGTGCCAGCAGCCCCGGTTGGGACAGGTCAAGGGACACCATATATTTT	CASSPGWDRSRDTIYF